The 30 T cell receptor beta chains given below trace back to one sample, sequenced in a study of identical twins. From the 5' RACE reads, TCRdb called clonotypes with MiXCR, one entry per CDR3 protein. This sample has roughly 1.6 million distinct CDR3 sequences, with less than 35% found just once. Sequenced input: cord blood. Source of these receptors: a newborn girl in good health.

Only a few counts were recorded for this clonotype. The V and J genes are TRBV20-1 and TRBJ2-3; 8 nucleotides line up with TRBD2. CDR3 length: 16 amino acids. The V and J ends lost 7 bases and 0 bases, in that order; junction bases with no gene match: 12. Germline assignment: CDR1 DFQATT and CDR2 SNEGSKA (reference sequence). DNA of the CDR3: TGCAGTGGGGCGGGAGGTCGAGGCTTTAGCACAGATACGCAGTATTTT. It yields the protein CSGAGGRGFSTDTQYF.

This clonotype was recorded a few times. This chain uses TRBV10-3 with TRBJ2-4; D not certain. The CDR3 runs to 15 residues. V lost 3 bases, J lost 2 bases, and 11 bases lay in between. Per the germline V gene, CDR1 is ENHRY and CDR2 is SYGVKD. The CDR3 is CAISDPRAPKNIQYF. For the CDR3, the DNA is TGTGCCATCAGTGACCCCCGGGCGCCCAAAAACATTCAGTACTTC.

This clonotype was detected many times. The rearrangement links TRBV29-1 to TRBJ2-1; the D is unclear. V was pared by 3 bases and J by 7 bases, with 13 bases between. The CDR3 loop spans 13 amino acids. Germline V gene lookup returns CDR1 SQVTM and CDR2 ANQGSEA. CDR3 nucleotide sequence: TGCAGCGTTGACCCCATCAGGCGAAATGAGCAGTTCTTC. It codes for CSVDPIRRNEQFF.

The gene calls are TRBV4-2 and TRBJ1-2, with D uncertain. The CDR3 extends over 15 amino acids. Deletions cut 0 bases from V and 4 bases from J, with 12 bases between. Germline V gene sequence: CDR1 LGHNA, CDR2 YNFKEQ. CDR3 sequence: CASSQEPALGYGYTF. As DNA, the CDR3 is TGTGCCAGCAGCCAAGAGCCAGCCTTGGGCTATGGCTACACCTTC.

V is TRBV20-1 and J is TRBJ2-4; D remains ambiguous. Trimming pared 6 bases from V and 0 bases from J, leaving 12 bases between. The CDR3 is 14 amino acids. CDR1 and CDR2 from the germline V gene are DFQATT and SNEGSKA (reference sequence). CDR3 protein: CSAPPALAKNIQYF. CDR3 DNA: TGCAGTGCCCCCCCCGCTCTAGCCAAAAACATTCAGTACTTC.

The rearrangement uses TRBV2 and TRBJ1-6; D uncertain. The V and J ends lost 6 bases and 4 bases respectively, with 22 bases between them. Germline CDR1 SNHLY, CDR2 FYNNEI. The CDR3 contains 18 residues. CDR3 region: CASRTLFSGNRYNSPLHF. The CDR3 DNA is TGTGCCAGCAGGACCCTTTTTTCGGGCAACCGTTATAATTCACCCCTCCACTTT.

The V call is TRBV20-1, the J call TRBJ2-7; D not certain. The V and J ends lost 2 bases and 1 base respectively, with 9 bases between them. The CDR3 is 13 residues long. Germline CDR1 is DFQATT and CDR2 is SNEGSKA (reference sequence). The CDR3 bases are TGCAGTGCTAGAATTTTGGGGTCCTACGAGCAGTACTTC. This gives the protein CSARILGSYEQYF.

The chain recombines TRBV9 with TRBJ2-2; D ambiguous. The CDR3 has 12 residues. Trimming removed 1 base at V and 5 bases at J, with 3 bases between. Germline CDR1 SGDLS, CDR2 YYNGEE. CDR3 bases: TGTGCCAGCAGCGTAACGACCGGGGAGCTGTTTTTT. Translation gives CASSVTTGELFF.

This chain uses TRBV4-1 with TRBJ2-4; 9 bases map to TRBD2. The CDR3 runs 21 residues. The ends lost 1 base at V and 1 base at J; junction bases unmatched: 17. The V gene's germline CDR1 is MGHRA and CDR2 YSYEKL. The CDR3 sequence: CASSQGLSSAGGPSAKNIQYF. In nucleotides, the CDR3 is TGCGCCAGCAGCCAAGGGTTGAGTTCGGCGGGGGGGCCGTCGGCCAAAAACATTCAGTACTTC.

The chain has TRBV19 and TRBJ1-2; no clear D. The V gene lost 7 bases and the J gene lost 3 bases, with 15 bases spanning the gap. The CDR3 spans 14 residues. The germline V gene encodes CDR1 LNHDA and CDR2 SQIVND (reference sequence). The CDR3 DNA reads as TGTGCCAGTATCCCATCCCACGATCACTATGGCTACACCTTC. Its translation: CASIPSHDHYGYTF.

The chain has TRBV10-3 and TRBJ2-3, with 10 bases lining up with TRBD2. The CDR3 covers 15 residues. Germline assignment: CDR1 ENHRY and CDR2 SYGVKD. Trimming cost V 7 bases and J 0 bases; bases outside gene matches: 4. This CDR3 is CAINLLAGSTDTQYF. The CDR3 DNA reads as TGTGCCATCAATCTACTAGCGGGGAGCACAGATACGCAGTATTTT.

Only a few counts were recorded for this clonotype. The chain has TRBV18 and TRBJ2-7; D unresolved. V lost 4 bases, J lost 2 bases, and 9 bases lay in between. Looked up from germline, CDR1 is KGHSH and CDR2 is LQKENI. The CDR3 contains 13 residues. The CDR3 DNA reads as TGTGCCAGCTCACGCACAGAACCCTACGAGCAGTACTTC. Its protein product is CASSRTEPYEQYF.

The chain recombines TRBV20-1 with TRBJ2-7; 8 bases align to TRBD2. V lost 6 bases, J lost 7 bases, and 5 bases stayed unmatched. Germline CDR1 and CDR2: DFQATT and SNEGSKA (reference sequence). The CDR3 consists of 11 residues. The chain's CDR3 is CSAAGGGEQYF. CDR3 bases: TGCAGTGCCGCGGGGGGAGGGGAGCAGTACTTC.

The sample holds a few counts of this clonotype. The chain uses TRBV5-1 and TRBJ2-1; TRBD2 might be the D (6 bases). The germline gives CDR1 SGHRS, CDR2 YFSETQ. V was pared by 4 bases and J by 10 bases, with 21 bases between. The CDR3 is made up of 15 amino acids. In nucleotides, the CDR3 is TGCGCCAGCAGCCTCCCTTCCTCGGCCGGAGGGGAGCAGTTCTTC. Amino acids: CASSLPSSAGGEQFF.

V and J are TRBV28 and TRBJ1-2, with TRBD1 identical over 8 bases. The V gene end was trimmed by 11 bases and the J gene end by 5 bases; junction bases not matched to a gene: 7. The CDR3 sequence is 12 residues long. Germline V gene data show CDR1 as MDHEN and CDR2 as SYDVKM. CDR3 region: CAVQQGEYGYTF. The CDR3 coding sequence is TGTGCCGTCCAACAGGGGGAATATGGCTACACCTTC.

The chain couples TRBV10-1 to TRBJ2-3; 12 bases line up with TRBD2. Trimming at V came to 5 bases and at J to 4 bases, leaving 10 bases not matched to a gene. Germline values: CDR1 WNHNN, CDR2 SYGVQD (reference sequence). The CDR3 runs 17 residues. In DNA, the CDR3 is TGCGCCAGCAGTTCAACTCTAGCGGGGGGGCTGGCAGATACGCAGTATTTT. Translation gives CASSSTLAGGLADTQYF.

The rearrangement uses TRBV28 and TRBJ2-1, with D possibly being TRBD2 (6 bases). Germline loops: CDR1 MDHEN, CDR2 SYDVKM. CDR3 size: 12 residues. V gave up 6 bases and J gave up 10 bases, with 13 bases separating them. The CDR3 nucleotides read TGTGCCAGCAGCAGGAGGGGCTTCGAGCAGTTCTTC. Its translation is CASSRRGFEQFF.

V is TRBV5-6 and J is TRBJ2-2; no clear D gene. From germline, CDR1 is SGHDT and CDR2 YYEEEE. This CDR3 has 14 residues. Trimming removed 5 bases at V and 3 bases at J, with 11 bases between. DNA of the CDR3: TGTGCCAGCAGGGAGTTTATAGACACCGGGGAGCTGTTTTTT. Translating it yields CASREFIDTGELFF. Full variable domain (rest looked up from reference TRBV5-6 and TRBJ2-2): DAGVTQSPTHLIKTRGQQVTLRCSPKSGHDTVSWYQQALGQGPQFIFQYYEEEERQRGNFPDRFSGHQFPNYSSELNVNALLLGDSALYLCASREFIDTGELFFGEGSRLTVL.

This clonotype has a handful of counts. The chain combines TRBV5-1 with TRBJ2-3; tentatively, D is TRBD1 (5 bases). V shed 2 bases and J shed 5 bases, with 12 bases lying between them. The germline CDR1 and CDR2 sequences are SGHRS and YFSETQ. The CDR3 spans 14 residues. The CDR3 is CASSFRVQGDTQYF. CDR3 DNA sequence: TGCGCCAGCAGCTTCCGAGTCCAGGGAGATACGCAGTATTTT.

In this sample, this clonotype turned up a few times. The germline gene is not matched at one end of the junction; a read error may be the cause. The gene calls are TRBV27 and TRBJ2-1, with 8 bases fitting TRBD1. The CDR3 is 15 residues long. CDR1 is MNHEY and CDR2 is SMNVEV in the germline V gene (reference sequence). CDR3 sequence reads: CASSFRDRTYNEQFF. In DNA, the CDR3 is TGCGCCAGCAGTTTCCGGGACAGGACATACAATGAGCAGTTCTTC.

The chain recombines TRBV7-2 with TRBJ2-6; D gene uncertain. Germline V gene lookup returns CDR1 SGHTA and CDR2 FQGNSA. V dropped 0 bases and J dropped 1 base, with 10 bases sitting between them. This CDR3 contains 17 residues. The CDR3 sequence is CASSLAPIRSGANVLTF. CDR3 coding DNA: TGTGCCAGCAGCTTAGCGCCCATTAGGTCTGGGGCCAACGTCCTGACTTTC.

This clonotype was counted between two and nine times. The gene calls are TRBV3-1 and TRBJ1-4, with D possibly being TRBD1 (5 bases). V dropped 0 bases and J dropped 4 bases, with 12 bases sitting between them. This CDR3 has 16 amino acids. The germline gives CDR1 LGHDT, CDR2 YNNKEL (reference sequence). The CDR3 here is CASSQDGTGFNEKLFF. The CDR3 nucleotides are TGTGCCAGCAGCCAAGATGGAACAGGCTTTAATGAAAAACTGTTTTTT.

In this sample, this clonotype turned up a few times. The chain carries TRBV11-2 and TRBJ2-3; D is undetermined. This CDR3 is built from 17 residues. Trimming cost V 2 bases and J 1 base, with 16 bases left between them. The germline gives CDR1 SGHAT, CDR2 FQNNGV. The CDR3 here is CASSLIVGPGGTDTQYF. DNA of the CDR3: TGTGCCAGCAGCTTAATTGTTGGCCCTGGGGGCACAGATACGCAGTATTTT.

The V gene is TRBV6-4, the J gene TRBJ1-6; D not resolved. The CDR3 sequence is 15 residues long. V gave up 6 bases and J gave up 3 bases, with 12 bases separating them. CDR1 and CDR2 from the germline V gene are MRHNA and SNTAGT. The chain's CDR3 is CASRPSSGYNSPLHF. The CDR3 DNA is TGTGCCAGCAGACCGAGTAGCGGCTATAATTCACCCCTCCACTTT.

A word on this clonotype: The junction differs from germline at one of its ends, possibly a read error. The CDR3 DNA reads TGCGGCGTTATCCAGGGGGGCTACAATGAGCAGTACTTC. This encodes CGVIQGGYNEQYF. This rearrangement joins TRBV29-1 to TRBJ2-1; D perhaps matches TRBD1 (7 bases). The J call is doubtful: the DNA matches TRBJ2-7 better. CDR1 is SQVTM, CDR2 ANQGSEA, per germline. CDR3 length: 13 residues.

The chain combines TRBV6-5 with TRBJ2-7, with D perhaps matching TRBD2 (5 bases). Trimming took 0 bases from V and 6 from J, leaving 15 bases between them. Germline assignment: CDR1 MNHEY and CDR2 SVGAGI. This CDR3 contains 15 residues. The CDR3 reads CASSYSRGLVSEQYF. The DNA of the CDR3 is TGTGCCAGCAGTTACTCGAGAGGGTTAGTCAGCGAGCAGTACTTC.

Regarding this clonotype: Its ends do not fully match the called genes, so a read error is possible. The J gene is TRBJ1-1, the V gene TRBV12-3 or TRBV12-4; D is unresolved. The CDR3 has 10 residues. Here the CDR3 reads CDSRNGVAFF. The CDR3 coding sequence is TGTGACAGCAGGAACGGGGTAGCTTTCTTT.

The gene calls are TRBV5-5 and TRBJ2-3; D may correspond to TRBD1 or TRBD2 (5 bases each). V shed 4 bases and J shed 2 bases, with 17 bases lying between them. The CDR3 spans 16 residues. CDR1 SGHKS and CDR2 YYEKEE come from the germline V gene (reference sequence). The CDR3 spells CASSTGRGLDTDTQYF. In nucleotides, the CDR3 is TGTGCCAGCAGCACAGGACGGGGCCTAGACACAGATACGCAGTATTTT.

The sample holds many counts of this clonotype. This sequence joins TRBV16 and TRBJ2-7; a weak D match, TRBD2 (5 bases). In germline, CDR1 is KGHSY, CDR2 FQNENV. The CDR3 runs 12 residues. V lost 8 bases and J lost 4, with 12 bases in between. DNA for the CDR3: TGTGCCAGCGGAATACGGGAATACGAGCAGTACTTC. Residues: CASGIREYEQYF. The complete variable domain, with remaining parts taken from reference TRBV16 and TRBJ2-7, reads GEEVAQTPKHLVRGEGQKAKLYCAPIKGHSYVFWYQQVLKNEFKFLISFQNENVFDETGMPKERFSAKCLPNSPCSLEIQATKLEDSAVYFCASGIREYEQYFGPGTRLTVT.

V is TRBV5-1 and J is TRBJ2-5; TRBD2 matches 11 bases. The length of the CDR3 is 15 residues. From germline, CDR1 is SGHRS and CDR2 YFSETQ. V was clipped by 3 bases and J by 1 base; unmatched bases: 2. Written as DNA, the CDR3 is TGCGCCAGCAGCTCTAGCGGGGGGAGCCAAGAGACCCAGTACTTC. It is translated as CASSSSGGSQETQYF.